The rows below give T cell receptor beta chains drawn from one sample of a study of control samples from healthy donors and cancer patients. Profiled with immunoSEQ multiplex PCR; TCRdb holds only in-frame clones, not every one. Altogether about 120,000 clones are present, 93% being singletons, with the ten largest covering roughly 2.6%. Sequenced material: blood. These TCRs come from a young man in good health. The CDR3 runs from the conserved cysteine through the conserved F or W. A D gene is named only where the DNA matches it firmly. Rows may omit the clone size; those that give it use once, few, many or a size class.

cdr3_nt cdr3_aa v_call clone_size d_call j_call
TGCGCCAGCAGCCTTGGGGCAGTCGTTAGATCGAACACCGGGGAGCTGTTTTTT CASSLGAVVRSNTGELFF TRBV5-1 . . TRBJ2-2
TGTGCCAGCAGCGTAGGAACAGAGCACTATGGCTACACCTTC CASSVGTEHYGYTF TRBV9 . . TRBJ1-2
TGTGCCAGCAGCTTGGGAGCGGGGGCCTACACTGAAGCTTTCTTT CASSLGAGAYTEAFF TRBV5-4 . . TRBJ1-1
TGCGCCAGCAGCTGGTCGGGACGCAATCAAGAGACCCAGTACTTC CASSWSGRNQETQYF TRBV5-1 . . TRBJ2-5
TGTGCCAGCGCTCGTGACTACCCTGGGAATGAGCAGTTCTTC CASARDYPGNEQFF TRBV7-8 . . TRBJ2-1
TGTGCCAGTAGTATAGGCCGACAGGGGGGCCAGCCCCAGCATTTT CASSIGRQGGQPQHF TRBV19 . TRBD1 TRBJ1-5
TGTGCCAGCAGTGAAGGCAGCCTGAACACCGGGGAGCTGTTTTTT CASSEGSLNTGELFF TRBV6-1 . . TRBJ2-2
TGCGCCAGCAGCTTGTGGGGACAGGGGCTTAACACTGAAGCTTTCTTT CASSLWGQGLNTEAFF TRBV5-1 . TRBD1 TRBJ1-1
TGTGCCAGCAGCGCAAAGCGGGGGGGCAACAATGAGCAGTTCTTC CASSAKRGGNNEQFF TRBV5-4 . TRBD2 TRBJ2-1
TGTGCCCTAAGGGGAGAGGGGATCGTTACGCGGGGCTACACCTTC CALRGEGIVTRGYTF TRBV30 . . TRBJ1-2
TGTGCCAGCAGAGGCGATTACGAGGGCTACACCTTC CASRGDYEGYTF TRBV6-4 . . TRBJ1-2
TGTGTCAGAAGCTTAGAGGTGGGGGATACAAGCACAAACCACTACTATGGCTACACCTTC CVRSLEVGDTSTNHYYGYTF TRBV7-5 once . TRBJ1-2
TGTGCCAGCAGCGCGTTCCTCCCTCCGGGACTTCCCAATCAGCCCCAGCATTTT CASSAFLPPGLPNQPQHF TRBV9 . . TRBJ1-5
TGTGCCAGTAGTATTTCCGACAGAACCTCCTATGGCTACACCTTC CASSISDRTSYGYTF TRBV19 . . TRBJ1-2
TGTGCCACCAGCAGAGAAACTCCCTCGAGGGGTGAACTTAGCAATCAGCCCCAGCATTTT CATSRETPSRGELSNQPQHF TRBV15 . . TRBJ1-5
TGTGCCAGCAGTCCGGACAGAGGTGATGAAAAACTGTTTTTT CASSPDRGDEKLFF TRBV7-9 . . TRBJ1-4
TGTGCCAGCCTCGAAGGTATAGGGGTGGGTCAGCCCCAGCATTTT CASLEGIGVGQPQHF TRBV6-5 . . TRBJ1-5
TGCAGCGTTGGGGGCACTCAGGGGGAAAAACTGTTTTTT CSVGGTQGEKLFF TRBV29-1 . . TRBJ1-4
TGTGCCAGCAGTTACTGGGCGGGGGGGGAAGAGACCCAGTACTTC CASSYWAGGEETQYF TRBV6-5 . TRBD2 TRBJ2-5
TGTGCCAGCAGTGAATCAAGATACACAGATACGCAGTATTTT CASSESRYTDTQYF TRBV25-1 once . TRBJ2-3
TGTGCCAGCAGCGTGACAGGGTCTGGAAACACCATATATTTT CASSVTGSGNTIYF TRBV6-5 . TRBD1 TRBJ1-3
TGTGCCAGCAGCAGGTCCGTCGTAGGGTGGAAGGGAAACACCATATATTTT CASSRSVVGWKGNTIYF TRBV5-6 . . TRBJ1-3
TGTGCCTGGAGTCCAGGACACTATGGCTACACCTTC CAWSPGHYGYTF TRBV30 . . TRBJ1-2
TGTGCCAGCACCCGGGACAGTTATTCACCCCTCCACTTT CASTRDSYSPLHF TRBV6-4 once TRBD1 TRBJ1-6
TGTGCCAGCAGCTTAGGGACTAGTGAAGATACGCAGTATTTT CASSLGTSEDTQYF TRBV7-3 . TRBD2 TRBJ2-3